This T cell receptor beta chain came from a study of STAT3 mutations in large granular lymphocyte leukemia. Study background: Among longitudinally sequenced T-LGLL patients, roughly half had canonical activating STAT3 mutations detected. Immunosuppressive therapy was given to more than half of T-LGLL patients.

Study findings and constraints: Every T-cell large granular lymphocyte leukemia patient had at least one immunodominant TCR beta clonotype. All newly emerging clones after therapy were STAT3 wild type.

This CDR3 has 14 amino acids. The V end lost 0 bases, the J end lost 5 bases, and 10 bases lay between the germline ends. Germline CDR1 is SGHNT and CDR2 is YYREEE (reference sequence). Produced via immunoSEQ multiplex PCR; TCRdb's table is partial and in-frame only. This repertoire shows under 10,000 clones, around nine tenths found once; its top ten account for almost 85%. To note about this clone: Its antigen is still unknown.

The chain links TRBV5-4 to TRBJ2-3; D unresolved. The TCR sequence derives from a man at least 80 years old with T-cell large granular lymphocyte leukemia. Some clones in this sample may be carry-over from other donors' samples. The sequencing input was peripheral blood mononuclear cells. CDR3 coding DNA: TGTGCCAGCAGCTTGGTCGCGGAGATAGATACGCAGTATTTT. It yields the protein CASSLVAEIDTQYF.